The 28 T cell receptor beta chains given below trace back to one sample, sequenced in a study of T cells in Graves' hyperthyroidism and ophthalmopathy. Amplified regions were TCR beta CDR3 sequences from RNA transcripts. TCR CDR3 underwent first-round RT-PCR with the HTBI primer set. A single record per CDR3 protein comes from TCRdb applying MiXCR to the multiplex PCR reads. Found here are some 320,000 distinct CDR3 sequences, roughly 13% of them singletons; the top ten hold about 37%. The sequenced sample was blood. The receptors were sampled from a woman between 40 and 55 years old with Graves' ophthalmopathy.

The genes are TRBV5-5 and TRBJ2-7; TRBD1 or TRBD2 may be the D gene (5 bases each). V shed 1 base and J shed 6 bases, with 11 bases lying between them. Germline CDR1 is SGHKS and CDR2 is YYEKEE (reference sequence). CDR3 length equals 13 residues. The CDR3 loop is CASSLFGTGEQYF. DNA of the CDR3: TGTGCCAGCAGCTTGTTCGGGACGGGCGAGCAGTACTTC.

This clonotype was recorded a few times. This chain connects TRBV27 to TRBJ2-7, with 10 bases lining up with TRBD1. Germline V gene sequence: CDR1 MNHEY, CDR2 SMNVEV (reference sequence). With V trimmed by 6 bases and J by 6 bases, 11 bases remained unmatched. This CDR3 has 15 residues. CDR3 amino acids: CASRGKTGGWSEQYF. The DNA of the CDR3 is TGTGCCAGCAGGGGAAAGACAGGGGGCTGGAGCGAGCAGTACTTC.

This clonotype appeared many times. The genes are TRBV14 and TRBJ2-5, with D possibly TRBD2 on 5 matching bases. The CDR3 sequence is 14 residues long. Trimming shortened V by 1 base and J by 5 bases, and 11 bases separated the two germline ends. The germline V gene has CDR1 SGHDN and CDR2 FVKESK. DNA for the CDR3: TGTGCCAGCAGCCAAGCTACTAGTCTTGAGACCCAGTACTTC. Its translation: CASSQATSLETQYF. Full variable domain (outside the CDR3, taken from reference TRBV14 and TRBJ2-5): EAGVTQFPSHSVIEKGQTVTLRCDPISGHDNLYWYRRVMGKEIKFLLHFVKESKQDESGMPNNRFLAERTGGTYSTLKVQPAELEDSGVYFCASSQATSLETQYFGPGTRLLVL.

In this sample, this clonotype turned up a few times. This chain uses TRBV7-9 with TRBJ1-4; no firm D call. V lost 5 bases, J lost 4 bases, and 17 bases lay in between. The CDR3 length is 16 residues. Germline assignment: CDR1 SEHNR and CDR2 FQNEAQ (reference sequence). The CDR3 spells CASSPWTGHSNEKLFF. The DNA for the CDR3 is TGTGCCAGCAGCCCCTGGACCGGGCATAGTAATGAAAAACTGTTTTTT. The whole variable domain, filled in from reference TRBV7-9 and TRBJ1-4, reads DTGVSQNPRHKITKRGQNVTFRCDPISEHNRLYWYRQTLGQGPEFLTYFQNEAQLEKSRLLSDRFSAERPKGSFSTLEIQRTEQGDSAMYLCASSPWTGHSNEKLFFGSGTQLSVL.

This clonotype showed up many times. As DNA, the CDR3 is TGTGCCAGCCTCGGGCAGGGGGCAAGGACTCAAGAGACCCAGTACTTC. It yields the protein CASLGQGARTQETQYF. The chain is built from TRBV2 and TRBJ2-5, with 8 bases aligning to TRBD1. The V gene's germline CDR1 is SNHLY and CDR2 FYNNEI. The CDR3 runs to 16 residues. J lost 2 bases, V lost 8 bases, and 13 bases had no gene match.

This clonotype was observed many times. At one of its ends the junction is not consistent with the germline gene, which may arise from a read error. This chain links TRBV2 with TRBJ2-3; TRBD2 aligns across 9 bases. The CDR3 covers 15 residues. Germline loops: CDR1 SNHLY, CDR2 FYNNEI. The CDR3 sequence: CANSAGSGRADTQYF. The CDR3 DNA is TGTGCCAACAGTGCTGGTAGCGGGAGAGCAGATACGCAGTATTTT.

The sample holds many counts of this clonotype. The chain carries TRBV7-9 and TRBJ1-1; TRBD1 agrees at 9 bases. The CDR3 is 14 residues long. Germline CDR1 is SEHNR and CDR2 is FQNEAQ (reference sequence). Trimming at V came to 4 bases and at J to 2 bases, leaving 2 bases not matched to a gene. The CDR3: CASSWGQGNTEAFF. In DNA, the CDR3 is TGTGCCAGCAGCTGGGGACAGGGCAACACTGAAGCTTTCTTT.

This clonotype was detected many times. The CDR3 sequence: CATSDLWGDNEQFF. CDR3 coding DNA: TGTGCCACCAGTGATTTATGGGGCGACAATGAGCAGTTCTTC. This sequence joins TRBV24-1 and TRBJ2-1; perhaps TRBD1 as D (5 bases). Per the germline V gene, CDR1 is KGHDR and CDR2 is SFDVKD. CDR3 length: 14 amino acids. V was cut by 1 base and J by 5 bases, with 8 bases left in between.

The sample holds many counts of this clonotype. The genes are TRBV6-5 and TRBJ1-1; perhaps TRBD1 as D (5 bases). Germline-derived CDR1 and CDR2 are MNHEY and SVGAGI. Trimming left V 0 bases short and J 5 bases short, with 13 bases between. CDR3 length equals 15 residues. The CDR3 DNA reads TGTGCCAGCAGTTACTCAGGACCCTGGGGGACTGAAGCTTTCTTT. This translates into CASSYSGPWGTEAFF.

The sample holds a few counts of this clonotype. The chain carries TRBV11-2 and TRBJ2-2, with 7 bases identical to TRBD1. Trimming took 5 bases from V and 0 from J; bases not matched to a gene: 3. The CDR3 loop spans 15 amino acids. Germline V gives CDR1 SGHAT, CDR2 FQNNGV. CDR3 sequence reads: CASSPGQPNTGELFF. The CDR3 nucleotides read TGTGCCAGCAGCCCGGGACAGCCGAACACCGGGGAGCTGTTTTTT.

The sample holds many counts of this clonotype. The chain employs TRBV7-9 and TRBJ2-7, with 10 bases lining up with TRBD1. Germline trimming cut 4 bases from V and 6 bases from J; bases unmatched to any gene: 6. From germline, CDR1 is SEHNR and CDR2 FQNEAQ (reference sequence). There are 14 residues in the CDR3. The CDR3 DNA reads TGTGCCAGCAGCTCCGACAGGGGGCTGGGCGAGCAGTACTTC. Its translation is CASSSDRGLGEQYF.

This clonotype was detected only a few times. CDR3 DNA: TGTGCCAGCAGCTTAGATCTTCTCGCCACCGCCCCCCTTAAAGAGACCCAGTACTTC. Protein product: CASSLDLLATAPLKETQYF. The genes are TRBV11-3 and TRBJ2-5; unclear D gene. Germline V gene data show CDR1 as SGHNT and CDR2 as YENEEA. This CDR3 has 19 residues. Trimming took off 0 bases at V and 3 bases at J, with 23 bases between the two ends. The variable domain in full, completed from reference TRBV11-3 and TRBJ2-5, reads EAGVVQSPRYKIIEKKQPVAFWCNPISGHNTLYWYLQNLGQGPELLIRYENEEAVDDSQLPKDRFSAERLKGVDSTLKIQPAELGDSAVYLCASSLDLLATAPLKETQYFGPGTRLLVL.

This clonotype turned up a few times. V and J are TRBV19 and TRBJ1-2, with 9 bases aligning to TRBD1. The CDR3 runs to 13 residues. With 7 bases clipped from V and 6 bases from J, the junction kept 6 bases outside the gene matches. CDR1 is LNHDA and CDR2 is SQIVND in the germline V gene (reference sequence). The CDR3 bases are TGTGCCAGTAAGGGACAGGGTTGGGATGGCTACACCTTC. It yields the protein CASKGQGWDGYTF. Filled out from reference TRBV19 and TRBJ1-2, the complete variable domain reads DGGITQSPKYLFRKEGQNVTLSCEQNLNHDAMYWYRQDPGQGLRLIYYSQIVNDFQKGDIAEGYSVSREKKESFPLTVTSAQKNPTAFYLCASKGQGWDGYTFGSGTRLTVV.

The J gene is TRBJ2-1, the V gene TRBV3-1, with 11 bases identical to TRBD2. CDR1 is LGHDT, CDR2 YNNKEL, per germline (reference sequence). The ends lost 4 bases at V and 7 bases at J; junction bases unmatched: 9. This CDR3 has 16 amino acids. Written as DNA, the CDR3 is TGTGCCAGCAGCCGATTACTAGCGGGAGTGAGTAATGAGCAGTTCTTC. As protein: CASSRLLAGVSNEQFF.

This clonotype was recorded at least ten times. J is TRBJ1-1 and V is TRBV19; 7 bases agree with TRBD1. CDR1 LNHDA and CDR2 SQIVND come from the germline V gene (reference sequence). Trimming took 5 bases from V and 7 from J; bases not matched to a gene: 13. This CDR3 spans 15 amino acids. In DNA, the CDR3 is TGTGCCAGTAGTGCCACTCTCAAGGGGGCCGGTGAAGCTTTCTTT. This encodes CASSATLKGAGEAFF.

Comments on this clonotype: This may come from a read error, since a much larger clone is one base off. V and J are TRBV30 and TRBJ1-2, with a possible D match to TRBD1 (5 bases). Germline loops: CDR1 GTSNPN, CDR2 SVGIG (reference sequence). V was shortened by 5 bases and J by 4 bases, with 23 bases between the two germline ends. The CDR3 is 16 amino acids. CDR3 DNA sequence: TGTGCCTGGTCAACCGAGGGACGGGCCAAGATCTATGGCTACACCTTC. It specifies CAWSTEGRAKIYGYTF.

This clonotype was recorded at least ten times. The V and J genes are TRBV6-2 or TRBV6-3 and TRBJ2-5; no clear D gene. This CDR3 has 16 amino acids. Trimming shortened V by 0 bases and J by 0 bases, and 11 bases separated the two germline ends. In germline, CDR1 is MNHEY, CDR2 SVGEGT. The CDR3 coding sequence is TGTGCCAGCAGTTACTCGAAAGTCCGGAACCAAGAGACCCAGTACTTC. Encoded protein: CASSYSKVRNQETQYF.

This clonotype has a count of ten or more. The rearrangement links TRBV7-6 to TRBJ2-5; 10 bases align to TRBD2. Looked up from germline, CDR1 is SGHVS and CDR2 is FNYEAQ. The J segment lost 7 bases and the V segment lost 5 bases, leaving 7 bases of the junction unmatched. This CDR3 is 14 amino acids long. In DNA, the CDR3 is TGTGCCAGCAGCCCGACTAGCGGGCTGGGGACCCAGTACTTC. Protein sequence: CASSPTSGLGTQYF.

This clonotype was detected ten times or more. The CDR3 region has the DNA TGTGCCACCAGCGACACGCGGGGTGTGAGAGAGACCCAGTACTTC. As protein: CATSDTRGVRETQYF. The V gene is TRBV24-1, the J gene TRBJ2-5, with D maybe TRBD2 (6 bases). This CDR3 has 15 residues. The germline V and J ends were trimmed by 7 bases and 4 bases, with 18 bases remaining between them. CDR1 and CDR2 from the germline V gene are KGHDR and SFDVKD.

This clonotype was seen many times. The chain couples TRBV12-3 or TRBV12-4 to TRBJ1-5; D possibly corresponds to TRBD1 (5 bases). There are 15 residues in the CDR3. V was clipped by 2 bases and J by 4 bases, with 12 bases between them. The CDR3 DNA is TGTGCCAGCAGTTTAAAGGGGTTACGGAATCAGCCCCAGCATTTT. Translating it yields CASSLKGLRNQPQHF.

This clonotype was counted at least ten times. This chain links TRBV20-1 with TRBJ2-1; D is unresolved. Germline V gene sequence: CDR1 DFQATT, CDR2 SNEGSKA (reference sequence). The V end was cut by 6 bases, the J end by 7 bases, with 7 bases between. The length of the CDR3 is 10 residues. This chain's CDR3 is CSASSNEQFF. DNA of the CDR3: TGCAGTGCCTCGTCTAATGAGCAGTTCTTC.

This clonotype was observed many times. The rearrangement links TRBV20-1 to TRBJ1-1; tentative D call: TRBD1 (5 bases). This CDR3 comprises 15 residues. With 0 bases removed from V and 11 bases from J, the gap between germline ends came to 22 bases. The germline CDR1 and CDR2 sequences are DFQATT and SNEGSKA (reference sequence). The CDR3 nucleotides read TGCAGTGCTAGAGATTCTAGAGGGGTGGCGACACGGGCTTTCTTT. It is translated as CSARDSRGVATRAFF.

There are a few counts of this clonotype. This is likely a read error, given that the CDR3 carries no conserved phenylalanine or tryptophan at its end. The J gene is TRBJ2-7, the V gene TRBV20-1, with 7 positions matching TRBD1. The germline gives CDR1 DFQATT, CDR2 SNEGSKA (reference sequence). J gave up 2 bases and V 5 bases, and 9 bases lay outside the gene matches. The CDR3 length is 14 residues. DNA of the CDR3: TGCAGTGCTTATCACCCGGGACAGACCTACGAGCAGTACCTC. It is translated as CSAYHPGQTYEQYL.

This clonotype was counted many times. The chain combines TRBV6-1 with TRBJ1-5; D remains ambiguous. Germline V CDR1 and CDR2: MNHNS, SASEGT. Trimming took 1 base from V and 9 from J, leaving 13 bases between them. This CDR3 has 14 amino acids. This CDR3 reads CASSEGGNPRPQHF. The CDR3 DNA reads as TGTGCCAGCAGTGAAGGCGGGAACCCTCGGCCCCAGCATTTT.

This clonotype has at least ten counts. This sequence joins TRBV11-2 and TRBJ2-2, with 7 bases aligning to TRBD1. The length of the CDR3 is 16 residues. V lost 0 bases to trimming and J lost 0 bases; unmatched junction nucleotides: 1. From germline, CDR1 is SGHAT and CDR2 FQNNGV. CDR3 coding DNA: TGTGCCAGCAGCTTAGAGACAGGGTCGAACACCGGGGAGCTGTTTTTT. It encodes CASSLETGSNTGELFF.

This clonotype was seen ten or more times. The chain joins TRBV20-1 to TRBJ1-1; 7 bases align to TRBD1. The length of the CDR3 is 14 residues. Germline CDR1 DFQATT, CDR2 SNEGSKA (reference sequence). Losses at the gene ends were 3 bases for V and 4 bases for J; bases not matched to a gene: 8. CDR3 residues: CSASRGRGVTEAFF. The CDR3 bases are TGCAGTGCTAGTCGTGGCAGGGGGGTCACTGAAGCTTTCTTT.

This clonotype came up many times. The chain recombines TRBV6-1 with TRBJ1-1, with D perhaps matching TRBD1 (5 bases). The length of the CDR3 is 14 residues. The V end lost 7 bases, the J end lost 1 base, and 13 bases lay between the germline ends. Germline V CDR1 and CDR2: MNHNS, SASEGT. CDR3 loop: CASNGLGGNTEAFF. CDR3 nucleotide sequence: TGTGCCAGCAATGGGTTGGGGGGGAACACTGAAGCTTTCTTT.

This clonotype has at least ten counts. This chain uses TRBV6-1 with TRBJ1-2; the D is unclear. Per the germline V gene, CDR1 is MNHNS and CDR2 is SASEGT. CDR3 size: 16 residues. The V end was cut by 0 bases, the J end by 5 bases, with 16 bases between. CDR3 DNA sequence: TGTGCCAGCAGTGAAGCGTTGGCAGCACGGTTATATGGCTACACCTTC. This gives the protein CASSEALAARLYGYTF.